This TCR beta chain appears in the sequencing data of a study of T cells in Graves' hyperthyroidism and ophthalmopathy. Whole-study findings and limits: Model output signaled ophthalmopathy a median around 6.9 months ahead of onset. Separation of ophthalmopathy from stable hyperthyroidism was achieved by a 13 V-J model.

Ten or more counts support this clonotype. Antigen unknown. Amplified TCR beta CDR3 regions derived from RNA transcripts. An initial round of RT-PCR targeting the TCR CDR3 relied on the HTBI primer set. Using its own MiXCR run on the multiplex PCR reads, TCRdb lists one record per CDR3 protein. The table records hundreds of thousands of distinct CDR3 sequences, around 15% of them present only once. Thyroid ultrasound, orbital computed tomography, clinical symptoms, and serum thyroxine and TRAb underpinned diagnoses. V lost 9 bases and J lost 2; bases outside the gene matches: 7. This CDR3 comprises 13 residues.

Sequencing was done on a sample of blood. The source is a woman aged 55-70 years with Graves' ophthalmopathy. The chain recombines TRBV12-3 or TRBV12-4 with TRBJ2-7; 7 nucleotides align to TRBD1. The DNA for the CDR3 is TGTGCCAGTCGGACAGGAGTTCCCTACGAGCAGTACTTC. It yields the protein CASRTGVPYEQYF.